This T cell receptor beta chain came from a study of T cell responses to AZD1222 COVID-19 vaccine. Second doses at about 4 or about 12 weeks were pooled. Concerning this clone itself: The antigen remains undetermined.

The table came from immunoSEQ multiplex PCR; TCRdb's copy has only in-frame clones and leaves some out. The table has approximately 89,000 clones, 75% to 95% seen once. Study-wide points: Nearly half of unique spike-specific TCRs reportedly avoided B.1.351 and B.1.1.7 mutated regions.

V lost 3 bases to trimming and J lost 2 bases, with 7 bases between them. The length of the CDR3 is 13 residues. The starting material was peripheral blood, obtained 28 days after the second AZD1222 dose. This receptor was obtained from an adult who received the AZD1222 COVID-19 vaccine. The chain joins TRBV12-3 or TRBV12-4 to TRBJ1-2; a possible D gene is TRBD1 (5 bases). The CDR3 DNA reads as TGTGCCAGCAGTTTCGAGGGGAACTATGGCTACACCTTC. It codes for CASSFEGNYGYTF.